These T cell receptor beta chains were read from a single sample in a study of CD8+CD57+ T cells in acquired aplastic anemia. A single record per CDR3 protein comes from TCRdb applying MiXCR to the reads. This sample has around 430,000 distinct CDR3 sequences, with over 25% found just once. Input material: sorted CD4+, CD8+, or CD8+CD57+ T cells (not recorded which) from PBMCs. All receptors derive from a human donor with aplastic anemia. Both conserved end residues are part of each CDR3. A D gene is named only where the DNA matches it firmly. Size is stated for part of the rows, as once, few or many counts, or as a class when the clone is expanded.

j_call | v_call | d_call | clone_size | cdr3_aa | cdr3_nt
TRBJ2-5 | TRBV9 | - | few | CASSQTGQKETQYF | TGTGCCAGCAGCCAAACTGGACAGAAAGAGACCCAGTACTTC
TRBJ2-1 | TRBV19 | TRBD1 | many | CASSIRTGGHNEQFF | TGTGCCAGTAGTATTCGGACAGGGGGACACAATGAGCAGTTCTTC
TRBJ1-2 | TRBV7-2 | - | - | CASSPGTSGSGYTF | TGTGCCAGCAGCCCCGGGACATCAGGTAGTGGCTACACCTTC
TRBJ1-3 | TRBV6-6 | - | few | CASRPLGSGNTIYF | TGTGCCAGCAGGCCGCTTGGATCTGGAAACACCATATATTTT
TRBJ2-3 | TRBV5-1 | TRBD2 | - | CASTLAGGASDTQYF | TGCGCCAGCACTCTAGCGGGAGGGGCCTCAGATACGCAGTATTTT
TRBJ2-7 | TRBV24-1 | - | - | CATTREGVDYEQYF | TGTGCCACCACCAGAGAGGGGGTAGACTACGAGCAGTACTTC
TRBJ2-1 | TRBV19 | - | few | CASTTGRGRQSSYNEQFF | TGTGCCAGTACCACAGGGCGGGGGCGGCAGAGCTCCTACAATGAGCAGTTCTTC
TRBJ2-7 | TRBV20-1 | - | many | CSANLPSVHEQYF | TGCAGTGCTAATCTCCCCAGCGTCCACGAGCAGTACTTC
TRBJ1-3 | TRBV9 | - | few | CASSVVLRPIRNTIYF | TGTGCCAGCAGCGTAGTTCTCAGGCCAATACGTAACACCATATATTTT
TRBJ2-3 | TRBV10-3 | - | - | CASSYSLVADTQYF | TGTGCCAGCAGTTACTCGCTGGTTGCAGATACGCAGTATTTT
TRBJ1-1 | TRBV19 | - | - | CASTPPRGSQNTEAFF | TGTGCCAGTACCCCCCCCAGAGGAAGTCAGAACACTGAAGCTTTCTTT